This T cell receptor beta chain was captured in a study of T cells after yellow fever vaccination. This CDR3 comprises 14 residues. The J segment lost 7 bases and the V segment lost 0 bases, leaving 8 bases of the junction unmatched. The V gene's germline CDR1 is DFQATT and CDR2 SNEGSKA (reference sequence). Turning to this clonotype: The antigen is undetermined.

TCRdb ran MiXCR on the 5' RACE reads and lists one entry per CDR3 protein. The sample has about 400,000 distinct CDR3 sequences; roughly 6.2% are singletons. Overall study results and limits: Highly abundant clonotypes carried over from the bulk population could end up in FACS-sorted repertoires as contaminants.

Sequenced material: PBMCs, taken 5 days after the yellow fever booster vaccination. The TCR was taken from a man aged 25-40 years who received the YFV17D yellow fever vaccine. The chain combines TRBV20-1 with TRBJ1-1, with 7 bases that match TRBD1. The CDR3 loop reads CSARDQPGGSEAFF. The CDR3 DNA is TGCAGTGCTAGAGATCAGCCAGGGGGAAGTGAAGCTTTCTTT.